This is a list of T cell receptor beta chains from one sample in a study of cytomegalovirus exposure and HLA in healthy donors. Profiling relied on immunoSEQ multiplex PCR, and the TCRdb table lists in-frame clones only, not all of them. This sample carries 150,000 or so clones, roughly four fifths of them seen once, and the ten largest clones take 4.1%. Source material: PBMCs. These receptors all stem from a man aged 50-60 years in good health and CMV-seropositive. Both conserved end residues are part of each CDR3. A D gene is named only where the DNA matches it firmly. The size field is filled for only some rows; it gives once, few, many or a size class.

D gene: TRBD2
J gene: TRBJ2-4
clone size: -
V gene: TRBV9
CDR3 DNA: TGTGCCAGCAGCGTAGGGTCTAGCGGAGGGAAAAACATTCAGTACTTC
CDR3 protein: CASSVGSSGGKNIQYF

D gene: TRBD1
J gene: TRBJ2-7
clone size: -
V gene: TRBV2
CDR3 DNA: TGTGCCAGCAGGTGGACAGGGGGGACCTACGAGCAGTACTTC
CDR3 protein: CASRWTGGTYEQYF

D gene: TRBD2
J gene: TRBJ2-7
clone size: -
V gene: TRBV11-2
CDR3 DNA: TGTGCCAGCAGCTCAATCTTAGCGGGAGAGCAGTACTTC
CDR3 protein: CASSSILAGEQYF

D gene: -
J gene: TRBJ1-2
clone size: -
V gene: TRBV6-1
CDR3 DNA: TGTGCCAGCAAAAGTCCGGGGGTAGGGCGCACCTTC
CDR3 protein: CASKSPGVGRTF

D gene: TRBD2
J gene: TRBJ2-7
clone size: -
V gene: TRBV5-1
CDR3 DNA: TGCGCCAGCAGCCCCACGGGACTAGCGGGACAAGAGCAGTACTTC
CDR3 protein: CASSPTGLAGQEQYF

D gene: TRBD1
J gene: TRBJ1-2
clone size: -
V gene: TRBV4-1
CDR3 DNA: TGCGCCAGCAGCCAAGAGGGGACAGGGTATGGCTACACCTTC
CDR3 protein: CASSQEGTGYGYTF

D gene: -
J gene: TRBJ2-3
clone size: -
V gene: TRBV10-3
CDR3 DNA: TGTGCCATCAGTGAGCCCCTAACAGATACGCAGTATTTT
CDR3 protein: CAISEPLTDTQYF

D gene: -
J gene: TRBJ2-3
clone size: -
V gene: TRBV30
CDR3 DNA: TGTGCCTGGAGTCGCGACAGGAGAATCACAGATACGCAGTATTTT
CDR3 protein: CAWSRDRRITDTQYF

D gene: -
J gene: TRBJ1-1
clone size: -
V gene: TRBV30
CDR3 DNA: TGTGCCTGGAGTGTTGACAGAGAAGCTTTCTTT
CDR3 protein: CAWSVDREAFF

D gene: -
J gene: TRBJ2-7
clone size: -
V gene: TRBV5-1
CDR3 DNA: TGCGCCAGCAGCTTCGGGGAACGGGCCTACGAGCAGTACTTC
CDR3 protein: CASSFGERAYEQYF

D gene: -
J gene: TRBJ1-2
clone size: -
V gene: TRBV6-1
CDR3 DNA: TGTGCCAGCAGTGTGCCAGGGGCATTATCCGGCTACACCTTC
CDR3 protein: CASSVPGALSGYTF

D gene: TRBD1
J gene: TRBJ2-1
clone size: -
V gene: TRBV9
CDR3 DNA: TGTGCCAGCAGCGGAAGACCGGGACAGGGGTACAATGAGCAGTTCTTC
CDR3 protein: CASSGRPGQGYNEQFF

D gene: -
J gene: TRBJ2-5
clone size: once
V gene: TRBV6-5
CDR3 DNA: TGTGCCAGCAGTTCTTTACAAGGGGGGACCCAGTACTTC
CDR3 protein: CASSSLQGGTQYF

D gene: -
J gene: TRBJ1-5
clone size: -
V gene: TRBV19
CDR3 DNA: TGTGCCAGTAGTACCCGCCGACAGGTTAGCAATCAGCCCCAGCATTTT
CDR3 protein: CASSTRRQVSNQPQHF

D gene: -
J gene: TRBJ2-7
clone size: -
V gene: TRBV10-3
CDR3 DNA: TGTGCCATCAAAGGACAGAGCTCCTACGAGCAGTACTTC
CDR3 protein: CAIKGQSSYEQYF